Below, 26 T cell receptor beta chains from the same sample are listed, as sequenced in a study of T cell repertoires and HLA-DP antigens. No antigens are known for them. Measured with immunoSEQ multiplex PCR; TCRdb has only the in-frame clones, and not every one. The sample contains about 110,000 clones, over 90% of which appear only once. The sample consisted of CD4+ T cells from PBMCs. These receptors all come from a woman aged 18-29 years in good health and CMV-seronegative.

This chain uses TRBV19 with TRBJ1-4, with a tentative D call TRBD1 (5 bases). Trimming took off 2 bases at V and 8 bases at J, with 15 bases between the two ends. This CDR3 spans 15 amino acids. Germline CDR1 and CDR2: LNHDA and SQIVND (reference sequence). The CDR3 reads CASSIPGTGYEKLFF. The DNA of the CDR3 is TGTGCCAGTAGTATACCCGGGACGGGCTACGAAAAACTGTTTTTT.

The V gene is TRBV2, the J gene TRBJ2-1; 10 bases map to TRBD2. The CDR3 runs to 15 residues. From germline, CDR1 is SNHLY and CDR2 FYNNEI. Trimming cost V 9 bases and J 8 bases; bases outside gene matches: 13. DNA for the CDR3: TGTGCCAGTTTCCCGGGACTAGCGACGGGCGATGAGCAGTTCTTC. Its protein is CASFPGLATGDEQFF.

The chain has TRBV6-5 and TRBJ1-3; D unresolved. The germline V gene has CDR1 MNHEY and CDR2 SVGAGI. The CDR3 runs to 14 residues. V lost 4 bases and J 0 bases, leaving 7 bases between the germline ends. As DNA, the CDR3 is TGTGCCAGCAGTTCGGTGCTCTCTGGAAACACCATATATTTT. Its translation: CASSSVLSGNTIYF.

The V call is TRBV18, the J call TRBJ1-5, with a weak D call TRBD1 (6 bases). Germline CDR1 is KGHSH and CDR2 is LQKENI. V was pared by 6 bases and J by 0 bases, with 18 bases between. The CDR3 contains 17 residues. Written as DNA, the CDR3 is TGTGCCAGCTCTCCGATGTCACGGACAGATAGCAATCAGCCCCAGCATTTT. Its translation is CASSPMSRTDSNQPQHF.

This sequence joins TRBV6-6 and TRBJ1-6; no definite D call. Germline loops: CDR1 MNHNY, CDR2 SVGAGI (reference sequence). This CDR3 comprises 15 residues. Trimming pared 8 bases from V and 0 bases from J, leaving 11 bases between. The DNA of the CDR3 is TGTGCCAGCCATATCGGACGCTCCTATAATTCACCCCTCCACTTT. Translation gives CASHIGRSYNSPLHF.

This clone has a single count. CDR3: CASSLRDRNTEAFF. CDR3 sequence (DNA): TGTGCCAGCAGCTTAAGAGACAGGAACACTGAAGCTTTCTTT. V usage is TRBV7-2 and J usage is TRBJ1-1; TRBD1 is a possible D gene (5 bases). The CDR3 length is 14 residues. Germline V CDR1 and CDR2: SGHTA, FQGNSA. V gave up 2 bases and J gave up 1 base, with 8 bases separating them.

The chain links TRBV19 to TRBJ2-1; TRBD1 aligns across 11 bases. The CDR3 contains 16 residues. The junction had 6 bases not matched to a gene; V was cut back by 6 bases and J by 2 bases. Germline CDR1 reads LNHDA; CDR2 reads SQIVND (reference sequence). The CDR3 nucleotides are TGTGCCAGTAGCGATTGGGGACAGGGGGCCTACAATGAGCAGTTCTTC. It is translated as CASSDWGQGAYNEQFF.

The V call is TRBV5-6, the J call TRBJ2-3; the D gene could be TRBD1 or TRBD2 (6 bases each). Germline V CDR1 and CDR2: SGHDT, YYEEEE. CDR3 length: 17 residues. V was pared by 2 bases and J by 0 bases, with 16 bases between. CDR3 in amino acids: CASSFLIRGPSTDTQYF. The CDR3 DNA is TGTGCCAGCAGCTTTTTAATTCGGGGGCCGAGCACAGATACGCAGTATTTT.

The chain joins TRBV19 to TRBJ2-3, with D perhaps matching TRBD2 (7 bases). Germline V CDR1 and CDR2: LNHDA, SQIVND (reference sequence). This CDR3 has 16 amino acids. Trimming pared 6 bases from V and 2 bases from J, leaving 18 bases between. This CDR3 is CASRGTYGRSTDTQYF. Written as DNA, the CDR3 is TGTGCCAGTAGGGGGACATACGGGAGGTCCACAGATACGCAGTATTTT. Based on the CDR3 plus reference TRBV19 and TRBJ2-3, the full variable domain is DGGITQSPKYLFRKEGQNVTLSCEQNLNHDAMYWYRQDPGQGLRLIYYSQIVNDFQKGDIAEGYSVSREKKESFPLTVTSAQKNPTAFYLCASRGTYGRSTDTQYFGPGTRLTVL.

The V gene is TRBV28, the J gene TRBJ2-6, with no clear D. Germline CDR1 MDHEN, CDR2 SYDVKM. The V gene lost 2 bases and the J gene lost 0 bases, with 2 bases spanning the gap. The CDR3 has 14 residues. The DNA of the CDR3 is TGTGCCAGCAGTTTACACTCTGGGGCCAACGTCCTGACTTTC. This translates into CASSLHSGANVLTF.

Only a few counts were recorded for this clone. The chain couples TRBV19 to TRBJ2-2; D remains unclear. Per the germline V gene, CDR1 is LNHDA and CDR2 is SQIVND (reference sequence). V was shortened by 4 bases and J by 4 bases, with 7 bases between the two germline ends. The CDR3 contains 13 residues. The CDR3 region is CASSNDITGELFF. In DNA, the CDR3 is TGTGCCAGTAGTAACGACATCACCGGGGAGCTGTTTTTT.

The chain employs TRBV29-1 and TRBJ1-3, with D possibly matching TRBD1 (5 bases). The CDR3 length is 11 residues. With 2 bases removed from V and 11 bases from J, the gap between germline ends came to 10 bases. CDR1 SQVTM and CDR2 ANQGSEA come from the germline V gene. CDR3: CSVELGDSIYF. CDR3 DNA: TGCAGCGTTGAACTGGGGGATTCCATATATTTT.

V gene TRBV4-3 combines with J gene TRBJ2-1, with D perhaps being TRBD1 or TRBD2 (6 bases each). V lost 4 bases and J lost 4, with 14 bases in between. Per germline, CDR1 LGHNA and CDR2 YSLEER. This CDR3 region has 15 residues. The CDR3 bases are TGCGCCAGCAGCCGCGTGGGGGGCTTATACAATGAGCAGTTCTTC. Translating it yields CASSRVGGLYNEQFF.

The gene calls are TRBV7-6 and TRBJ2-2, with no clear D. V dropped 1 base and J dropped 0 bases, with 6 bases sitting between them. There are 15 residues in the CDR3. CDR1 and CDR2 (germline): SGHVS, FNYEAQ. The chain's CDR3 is CASSLVLSNTGELFF. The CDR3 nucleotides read TGTGCCAGCAGCTTAGTCTTATCGAACACCGGGGAGCTGTTTTTT.

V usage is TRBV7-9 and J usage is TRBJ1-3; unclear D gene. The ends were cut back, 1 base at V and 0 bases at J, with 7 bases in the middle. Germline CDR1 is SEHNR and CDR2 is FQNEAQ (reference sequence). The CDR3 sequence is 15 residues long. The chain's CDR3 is CASSLEQISGNTIYF. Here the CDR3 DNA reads TGTGCCAGCAGCTTAGAACAGATCTCTGGAAACACCATATATTTT.

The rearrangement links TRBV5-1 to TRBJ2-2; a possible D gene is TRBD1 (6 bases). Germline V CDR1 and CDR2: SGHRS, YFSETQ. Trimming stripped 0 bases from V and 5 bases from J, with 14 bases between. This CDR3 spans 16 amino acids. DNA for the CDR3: TGCGCCAGCAGCTTGGCAGGGGCAAGTAGGACCGGGGAGCTGTTTTTT. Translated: CASSLAGASRTGELFF.

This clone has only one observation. CDR3 region: CASSQARYGYTF. CDR3 nucleotides: TGTGCCAGCAGCCAAGCCCGGTATGGCTACACCTTC. J is TRBJ1-2 and V is TRBV4-2; no reliable D call. V lost 1 base and J lost 5, with 5 bases in between. CDR3 length: 12 residues. Germline V lookup: CDR1 LGHNA, CDR2 YNFKEQ.

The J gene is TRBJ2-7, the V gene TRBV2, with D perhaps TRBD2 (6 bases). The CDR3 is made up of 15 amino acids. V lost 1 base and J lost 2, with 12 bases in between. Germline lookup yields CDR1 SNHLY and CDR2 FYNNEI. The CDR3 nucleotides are TGTGCCAGCAGTGAAGATGGTCTAGCGACCTACGAGCAGTACTTC. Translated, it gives CASSEDGLATYEQYF.

The CDR3 sequence: CASSLTGDPYEQYF. Here the CDR3 DNA reads TGTGCCAGCAGCTTGACCGGGGACCCCTACGAGCAGTACTTC. The J gene is TRBJ2-7, the V gene TRBV5-6, with D possibly called TRBD1 or TRBD2 (5 bases each). This CDR3 comprises 14 residues. Germline V gives CDR1 SGHDT, CDR2 YYEEEE. Trimming stripped 1 base from V and 2 bases from J, with 10 bases between.

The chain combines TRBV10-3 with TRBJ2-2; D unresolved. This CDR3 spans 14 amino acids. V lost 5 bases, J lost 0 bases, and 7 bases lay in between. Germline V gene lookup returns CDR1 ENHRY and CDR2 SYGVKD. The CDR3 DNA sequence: TGTGCCATCAGTCTCTCATCGAACACCGGGGAGCTGTTTTTT. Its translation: CAISLSSNTGELFF.

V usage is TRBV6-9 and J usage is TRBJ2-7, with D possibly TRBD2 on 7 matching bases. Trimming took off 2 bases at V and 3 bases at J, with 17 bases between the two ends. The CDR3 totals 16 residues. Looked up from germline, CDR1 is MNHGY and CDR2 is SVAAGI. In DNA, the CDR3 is TGTGCCAGCAGTTATCGGGGGGCCCTCAGGTGCTACGAGCAGTACGTC. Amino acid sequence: CASSYRGALRCYEQYV.

CDR3: CASRIDRGTGELFF. The CDR3 DNA is TGTGCCAGCAGGATAGACAGGGGCACCGGGGAGCTGTTTTTT. The J gene is TRBJ2-2, the V gene TRBV27, with 8 bases that match TRBD1. V lost 6 bases, J lost 4 bases, and 4 bases stayed unmatched. CDR1 MNHEY and CDR2 SMNVEV come from the germline V gene (reference sequence). CDR3 length: 14 residues.

CDR3 amino acids: CASSRVTGTKNIQYF. CDR3 DNA: TGTGCCAGCAGTCGGGTCACAGGGACCAAAAACATTCAGTACTTC. This chain links TRBV27 with TRBJ2-4; D may be TRBD1 (6 bases). The CDR3 length is 15 residues. V dropped 5 bases and J dropped 2 bases, with 13 bases sitting between them. Per the germline V gene, CDR1 is MNHEY and CDR2 is SMNVEV (reference sequence).

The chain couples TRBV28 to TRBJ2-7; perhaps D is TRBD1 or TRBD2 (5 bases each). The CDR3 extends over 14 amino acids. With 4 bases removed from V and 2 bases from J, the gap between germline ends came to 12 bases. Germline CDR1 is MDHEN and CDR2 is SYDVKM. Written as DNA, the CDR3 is TGTGCCAGCAGTTCGGGGCCTCTCGCCTACGAGCAGTACGTC. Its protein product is CASSSGPLAYEQYV.

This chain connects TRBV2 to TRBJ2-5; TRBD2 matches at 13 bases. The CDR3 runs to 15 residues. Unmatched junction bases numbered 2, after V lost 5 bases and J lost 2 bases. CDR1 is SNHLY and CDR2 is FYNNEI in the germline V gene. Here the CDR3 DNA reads TGTGCCAGCAGTAGGACTAGCGGGGGACAAGAGACCCAGTACTTC. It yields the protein CASSRTSGGQETQYF.

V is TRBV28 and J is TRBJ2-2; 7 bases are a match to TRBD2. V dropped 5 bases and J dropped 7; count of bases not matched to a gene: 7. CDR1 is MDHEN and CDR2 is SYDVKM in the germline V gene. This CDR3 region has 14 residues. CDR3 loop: CASSLTPSGGELFF. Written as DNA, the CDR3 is TGTGCCAGCAGTCTCACCCCTAGCGGCGGGGAGCTGTTTTTT.